The clone carrying this T cell receptor (beta chain) has a handful of counts. The sample is drawn from a study of T cells in Graves' hyperthyroidism and ophthalmopathy. RNA transcripts yielded amplified TCR beta CDR3 regions. An initial round of RT-PCR targeting the TCR CDR3 relied on the HTBI primer set. TCRdb ran MiXCR on the multiplex PCR reads and lists one entry per CDR3 protein. The table lists some 440,000 distinct CDR3 sequences, 15% to 18% of them singletons. This clonotype was sampled from a woman aged 18-35 years with Graves' hyperthyroidism. Sequencing input: blood.

Here the CDR3 reads CASSALQGHSSEQYF. The CDR3 bases are TGTGCCAGCTCAGCGTTACAGGGGCATTCAAGCGAGCAGTACTTC. The J gene is TRBJ2-7, the V gene TRBV18; 7 bases are a match to TRBD1. This CDR3 is built from 15 residues. Germline V gene lookup returns CDR1 KGHSH and CDR2 LQKENI. J gave up 6 bases and V 5 bases, and 13 bases lay outside the gene matches. Based on the CDR3 plus reference TRBV18 and TRBJ2-7, the full variable domain is NAGVMQNPRHLVRRRGQEARLRCSPMKGHSHVYWYRQLPEEGLKFMVYLQKENIIDESGMPKERFSAEFPKEGPSILRIQQVVRGDSAAYFCASSALQGHSSEQYFGPGTRLTVT.